One and the same sample provided the 14 T cell receptor beta chains below, sequenced in a study of Ad26.COV2.S vaccination and SARS-CoV-2 variants. Treatment: approximately 18 received Ad26.COV2.S at low or high dose, single or two shots; five or six received placebo; per-sample allocation not given. Samples came from day 63 after the first vaccine or placebo injection. Generated by immunoSEQ multiplex PCR, the TCRdb table keeps only in-frame clones and is missing some. The table records roughly 420,000 clones, roughly 90% of them present only once. The material sequenced was peripheral blood, taken in a trial of Ad26.COV2.S vaccine versus placebo. These receptors came from a person between 18 and 65 years old who received the Ad26.COV2.S COVID-19 vaccine or a placebo.

This rearrangement joins TRBV6-2 or TRBV6-3 to TRBJ2-7; no clear D gene. The germline V and J ends were trimmed by 0 bases and 2 bases, with 5 bases remaining between them. Germline CDR1 MNHEY, CDR2 SVGEGT. The CDR3 length is 13 residues. The CDR3 region is CASSYSIPYEQYF. The CDR3 DNA sequence: TGTGCCAGCAGTTACTCAATCCCCTACGAGCAGTACTTC.

The chain links TRBV27 to TRBJ2-3, with D perhaps matching TRBD2 (6 bases). The CDR3 covers 13 residues. Deletions cut 8 bases from V and 2 bases from J, with 11 bases between. The germline V gene has CDR1 MNHEY and CDR2 SMNVEV (reference sequence). CDR3 sequence (DNA): TGTGCCAGCGCGGGACTTCCCACAGATACGCAGTATTTT. Translated: CASAGLPTDTQYF.

The chain employs TRBV5-5 and TRBJ1-2; 7 bases are shared with TRBD1. The CDR3 length is 12 residues. J was trimmed by 8 bases and V by 4 bases; bases with no gene match: 5. Germline assignment: CDR1 SGHKS and CDR2 YYEKEE (reference sequence). The CDR3 is CASSGDRRGYTF. DNA of the CDR3: TGTGCCAGCAGCGGGGACAGAAGGGGCTACACCTTC.

This rearrangement joins TRBV10-3 to TRBJ2-1, with TRBD2 matching 11 bases. Germline V gene lookup returns CDR1 ENHRY and CDR2 SYGVKD. The CDR3 consists of 15 residues. Trimming at V came to 0 bases and at J to 9 bases, leaving 4 bases not matched to a gene. CDR3 DNA: TGTGCCATCAGTGAGTCGAGAACTAGCGGGGGTGAGCAGTTCTTC. Translated: CAISESRTSGGEQFF.

The chain links TRBV12-2 to TRBJ1-1; the table names TRBD1, a call not compared with the DNA. TRBV12-2 is a documented pseudogene. This CDR3 has 15 residues. DNA for the CDR3: TGTGCAAGTCCTTACCCCGAGACACGGAACACTGAAGCTTTCTTT. Translating gives CASPYPETRNTEAFF.

The rearrangement uses TRBV3-1 (or the pseudogene TRBV3-2) and TRBJ2-3; D ambiguous. V was shortened by 1 base and J by 0 bases, with 17 bases between the two germline ends. Germline lookup yields CDR1 LGHDT and CDR2 YNNKEL (reference sequence). The CDR3 covers 18 residues. The CDR3 region is CASSQACQPAVSTDTQYF. CDR3 DNA: TGTGCCAGCAGCCAAGCGTGCCAGCCGGCGGTAAGCACAGATACGCAGTATTTT.

This chain links TRBV7-2 with TRBJ2-7; D call uncertain. This CDR3 has 13 residues. Germline CDR1 is SGHTA and CDR2 is FQGNSA. Trimming took off 3 bases at V and 4 bases at J, with 10 bases between the two ends. CDR3 region: CASSFTSIYEQYF. For the CDR3, the DNA is TGTGCCAGCAGCTTCACGTCGATTTACGAGCAGTACTTC.

The chain links TRBV6-6 to TRBJ1-2, with D uncertain. The CDR3 has 13 residues. V lost 6 bases and J lost 3, with 11 bases in between. Germline V CDR1 and CDR2: MNHNY, SVGAGI (reference sequence). In DNA form, the CDR3 reads TGTGCCAGCAGACGGACGTATGACTATGGCTACACCTTC. Its translation: CASRRTYDYGYTF.

The rearrangement links TRBV28 to TRBJ2-2; 7 nucleotides line up with TRBD2. Germline CDR1 reads MDHEN; CDR2 reads SYDVKM. CDR3 length: 16 amino acids. The trim removed 7 bases at V and 2 bases at J, leaving 10 bases unmatched. The CDR3 here is CASKISWGGNTGELFF. CDR3 DNA sequence: TGTGCCAGCAAAATTTCGTGGGGGGGAAACACCGGGGAGCTGTTTTTT.

The chain links TRBV6-2 or TRBV6-3 to TRBJ2-2; possibly TRBD1 or TRBD2 for D (6 bases each). This CDR3 comprises 16 residues. Germline V gene sequence: CDR1 MNHEY, CDR2 SVGEGT. V dropped 4 bases and J dropped 5 bases, with 17 bases sitting between them. CDR3 region: CASSWMGGAYTGELFF. CDR3 in DNA: TGTGCCAGCAGTTGGATGGGGGGCGCCTATACCGGGGAGCTGTTTTTT.

This clone was found once. V and J are TRBV28 and TRBJ1-1, with D uncertain. Trimming took 1 base from V and 0 from J, leaving 3 bases between them. Germline CDR1 and CDR2: MDHEN and SYDVKM. This CDR3 is 13 amino acids long. CDR3 protein: CASSLSVNTEAFF. The CDR3 DNA reads as TGTGCCAGCAGTTTATCGGTGAACACTGAAGCTTTCTTT. Supplemented by reference TRBV28 and TRBJ1-1, the full variable domain reads DVKVTQSSRYLVKRTGEKVFLECVQDMDHENMFWYRQDPGLGLRLIYFSYDVKMKEKGDIPEGYSVSREKKERFSLILESASTNQTSMYLCASSLSVNTEAFFGQGTRLTVV.

V is TRBV9 and J is TRBJ2-7; no definite D call. The V and J ends lost 0 bases and 6 bases respectively, with 10 bases between them. This CDR3 is built from 13 residues. Germline-derived CDR1 and CDR2 are SGDLS and YYNGEE. CDR3 in amino acids: CASSVDGESEQYF. The CDR3 nucleotides read TGTGCCAGCAGCGTAGATGGGGAATCCGAGCAGTACTTC.

The rearrangement links TRBV7-9 to TRBJ2-5, with D perhaps given as TRBD1 or TRBD2 (5 bases each). The germline CDR1 and CDR2 sequences are SEHNR and FQNEAQ (reference sequence). The CDR3 contains 14 residues. V lost 5 bases and J 2 bases, leaving 12 bases between the germline ends. Written as DNA, the CDR3 is TGTGCCAGCAGCCTCGGGACGGGACAAGAGACCCAGTACTTC. It specifies CASSLGTGQETQYF. Full variable domain (missing parts from reference TRBV7-9 and TRBJ2-5): DTGVSQNPRHKITKRGQNVTFRCDPISEHNRLYWYRQTLGQGPEFLTYFQNEAQLEKSRLLSDRFSAERPKGSFSTLEIQRTEQGDSAMYLCASSLGTGQETQYFGPGTRLLVL.

The gene calls are TRBV6-1 and TRBJ2-7; D call uncertain. V was cut by 3 bases and J by 2 bases, with 20 bases left in between. The CDR3 totals 17 residues. Germline lookup yields CDR1 MNHNS and CDR2 SASEGT. The chain's CDR3 is CASSEASLTSGPYEQYF. DNA of the CDR3: TGTGCCAGCAGTGAGGCTTCCCTTACTTCTGGCCCCTACGAGCAGTACTTC.